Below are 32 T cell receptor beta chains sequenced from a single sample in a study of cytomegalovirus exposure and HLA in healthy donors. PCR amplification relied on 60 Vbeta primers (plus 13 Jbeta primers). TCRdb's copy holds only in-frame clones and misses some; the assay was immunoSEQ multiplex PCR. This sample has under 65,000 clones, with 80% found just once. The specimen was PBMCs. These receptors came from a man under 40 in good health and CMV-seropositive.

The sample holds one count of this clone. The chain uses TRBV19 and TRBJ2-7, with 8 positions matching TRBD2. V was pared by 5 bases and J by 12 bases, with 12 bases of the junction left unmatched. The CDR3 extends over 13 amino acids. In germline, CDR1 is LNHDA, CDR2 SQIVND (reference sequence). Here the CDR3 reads CASSPGGNNPSYF. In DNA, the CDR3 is TGTGCCAGTAGTCCGGGGGGGAACAACCCCTCGTACTTC.

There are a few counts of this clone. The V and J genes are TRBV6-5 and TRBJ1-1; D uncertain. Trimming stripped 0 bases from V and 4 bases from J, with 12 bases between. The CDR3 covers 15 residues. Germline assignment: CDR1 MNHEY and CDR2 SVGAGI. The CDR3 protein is CASSYSFTGGTEAFF. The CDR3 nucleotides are TGTGCCAGCAGTTACTCCTTTACTGGAGGCACTGAAGCTTTCTTT.

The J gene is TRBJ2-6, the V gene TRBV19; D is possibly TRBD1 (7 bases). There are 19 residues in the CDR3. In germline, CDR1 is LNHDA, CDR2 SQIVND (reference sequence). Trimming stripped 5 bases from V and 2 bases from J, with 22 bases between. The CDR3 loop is CASSLGRTGHQTGANVLTF. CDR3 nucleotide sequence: TGTGCCAGTAGTTTAGGGAGGACAGGACACCAGACTGGGGCCAACGTCCTGACTTTC.

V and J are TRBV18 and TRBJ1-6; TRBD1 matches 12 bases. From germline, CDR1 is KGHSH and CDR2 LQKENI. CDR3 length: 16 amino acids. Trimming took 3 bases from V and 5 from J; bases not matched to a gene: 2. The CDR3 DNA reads TGTGCCAGCTCACCCGGGACAGGGGGCGATAATTCACCCCTCCACTTT. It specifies CASSPGTGGDNSPLHF.

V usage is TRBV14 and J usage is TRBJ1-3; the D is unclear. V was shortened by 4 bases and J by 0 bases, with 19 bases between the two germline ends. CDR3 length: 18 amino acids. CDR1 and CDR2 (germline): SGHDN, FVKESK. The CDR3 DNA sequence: TGTGCCAGCAGCCGTAGCAATTGGCGACCTCCCTCTGGAAACACCATATATTTT. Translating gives CASSRSNWRPPSGNTIYF.

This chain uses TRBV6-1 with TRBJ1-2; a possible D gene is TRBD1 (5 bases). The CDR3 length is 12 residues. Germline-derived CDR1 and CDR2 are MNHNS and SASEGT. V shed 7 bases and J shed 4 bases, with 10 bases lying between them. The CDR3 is CASKGSLYGYTF. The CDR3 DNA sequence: TGTGCCAGCAAGGGGTCCCTCTATGGCTACACCTTC.

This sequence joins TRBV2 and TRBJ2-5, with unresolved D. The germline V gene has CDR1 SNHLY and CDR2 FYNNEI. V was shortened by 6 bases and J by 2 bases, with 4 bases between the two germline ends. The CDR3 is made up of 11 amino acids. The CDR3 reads CASRAQETQYF. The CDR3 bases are TGTGCCAGCAGGGCACAAGAGACCCAGTACTTC.

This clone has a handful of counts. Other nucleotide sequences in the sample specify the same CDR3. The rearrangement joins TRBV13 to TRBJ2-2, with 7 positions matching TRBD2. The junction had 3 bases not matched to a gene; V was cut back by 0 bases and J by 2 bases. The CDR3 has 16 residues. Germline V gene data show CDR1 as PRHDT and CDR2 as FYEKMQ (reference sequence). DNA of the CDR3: TGTGCCAGCAGCTTAGGCCGCGGGGGTAACACCGGGGAGCTGTTTTTT. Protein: CASSLGRGGNTGELFF.

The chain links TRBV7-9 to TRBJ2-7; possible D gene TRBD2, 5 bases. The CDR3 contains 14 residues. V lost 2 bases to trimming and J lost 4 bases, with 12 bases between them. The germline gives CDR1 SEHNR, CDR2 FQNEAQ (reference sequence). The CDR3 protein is CASSLPGGKYEQYF. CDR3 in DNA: TGTGCCAGCAGCTTACCAGGAGGAAAGTACGAGCAGTACTTC.

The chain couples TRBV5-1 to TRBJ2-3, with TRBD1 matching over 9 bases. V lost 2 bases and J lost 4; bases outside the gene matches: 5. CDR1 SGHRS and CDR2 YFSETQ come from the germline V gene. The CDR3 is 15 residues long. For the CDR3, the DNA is TGCGCCAGCAGCTTTGGGACAGGGCAAGCAGATACGCAGTATTTT. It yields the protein CASSFGTGQADTQYF.

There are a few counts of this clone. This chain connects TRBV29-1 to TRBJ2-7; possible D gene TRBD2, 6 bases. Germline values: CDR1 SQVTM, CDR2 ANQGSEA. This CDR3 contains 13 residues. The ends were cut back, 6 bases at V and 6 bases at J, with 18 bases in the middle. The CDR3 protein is CSVGQGTVGEQYF. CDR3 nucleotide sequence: TGCAGCGTGGGTCAAGGGACTGTCGGCGAGCAGTACTTC.

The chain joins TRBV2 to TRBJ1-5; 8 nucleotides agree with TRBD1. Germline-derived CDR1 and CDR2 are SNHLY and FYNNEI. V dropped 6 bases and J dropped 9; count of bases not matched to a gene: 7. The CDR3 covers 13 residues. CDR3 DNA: TGTGCCAGCAGGGGGACAGGTCAGTGGCCCCAGCATTTT. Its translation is CASRGTGQWPQHF.

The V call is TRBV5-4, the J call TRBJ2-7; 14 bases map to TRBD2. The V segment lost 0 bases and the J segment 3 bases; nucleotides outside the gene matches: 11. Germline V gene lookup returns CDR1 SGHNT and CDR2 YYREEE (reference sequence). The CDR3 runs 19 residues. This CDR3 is CASSLGTSGGPRLLYEQYF. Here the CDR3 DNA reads TGTGCCAGCAGCTTGGGGACTAGCGGGGGGCCACGCCTCCTCTACGAGCAGTACTTC.

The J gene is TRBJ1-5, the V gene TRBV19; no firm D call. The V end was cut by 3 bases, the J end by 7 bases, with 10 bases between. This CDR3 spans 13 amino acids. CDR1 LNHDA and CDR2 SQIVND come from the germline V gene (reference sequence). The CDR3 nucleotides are TGTGCCAGTAGTATGGCCGGAGAACAGCCCCAGCATTTT. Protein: CASSMAGEQPQHF.

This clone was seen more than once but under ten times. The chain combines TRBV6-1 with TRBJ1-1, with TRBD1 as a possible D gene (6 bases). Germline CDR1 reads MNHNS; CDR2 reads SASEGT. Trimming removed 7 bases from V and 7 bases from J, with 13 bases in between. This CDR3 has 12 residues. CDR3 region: CASTMDSLEAFF. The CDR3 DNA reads TGTGCCAGCACTATGGACAGTCTTGAAGCTTTCTTT.

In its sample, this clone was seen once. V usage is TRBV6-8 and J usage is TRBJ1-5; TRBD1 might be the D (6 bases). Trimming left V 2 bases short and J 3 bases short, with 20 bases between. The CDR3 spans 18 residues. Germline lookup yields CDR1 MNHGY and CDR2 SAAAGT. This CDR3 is CASSYRIHRDGDNQPQHF. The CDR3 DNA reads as TGTGCCAGCAGTTACCGAATCCACAGGGATGGAGACAATCAGCCCCAGCATTTT.

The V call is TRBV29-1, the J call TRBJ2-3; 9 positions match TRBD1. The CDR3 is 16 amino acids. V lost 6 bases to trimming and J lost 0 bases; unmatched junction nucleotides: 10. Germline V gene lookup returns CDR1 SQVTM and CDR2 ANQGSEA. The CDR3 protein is CSVDGQGKSSTDTQYF. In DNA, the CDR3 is TGCAGCGTGGATGGACAGGGGAAGTCTAGCACAGATACGCAGTATTTT.

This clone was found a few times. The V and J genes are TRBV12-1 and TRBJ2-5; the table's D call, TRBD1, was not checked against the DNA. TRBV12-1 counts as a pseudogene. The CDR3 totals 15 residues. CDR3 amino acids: CASSFGTGYQETQYF. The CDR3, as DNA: TGTGCCAGCAGCTTTGGGACAGGGTACCAAGAGACCCAGTACTTC.

CDR3 sequence (DNA): TGTGCCAGCAGCTTCGGGACAGGGACCTACGAGCAGTACTTC. This translates into CASSFGTGTYEQYF. The genes are TRBV7-6 and TRBJ2-7, with 9 nucleotides matching TRBD1. The CDR3 runs 14 residues. The germline V gene has CDR1 SGHVS and CDR2 FNYEAQ. The V segment lost 3 bases and the J segment 2 bases; nucleotides outside the gene matches: 2.

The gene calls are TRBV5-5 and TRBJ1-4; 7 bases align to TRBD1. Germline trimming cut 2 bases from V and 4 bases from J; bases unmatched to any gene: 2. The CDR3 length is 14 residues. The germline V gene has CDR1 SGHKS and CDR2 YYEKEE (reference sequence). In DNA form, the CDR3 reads TGTGCCAGCAGCTTCGGACAGGTTAATGAAAAACTGTTTTTT. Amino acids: CASSFGQVNEKLFF.

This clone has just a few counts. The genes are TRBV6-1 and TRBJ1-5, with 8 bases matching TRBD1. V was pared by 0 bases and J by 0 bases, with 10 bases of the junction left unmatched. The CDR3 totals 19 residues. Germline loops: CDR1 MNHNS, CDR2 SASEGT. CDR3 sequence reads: CASSEASGQERYSNQPQHF. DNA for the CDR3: TGTGCCAGCAGTGAAGCATCGGGACAGGAGAGATATAGCAATCAGCCCCAGCATTTT.

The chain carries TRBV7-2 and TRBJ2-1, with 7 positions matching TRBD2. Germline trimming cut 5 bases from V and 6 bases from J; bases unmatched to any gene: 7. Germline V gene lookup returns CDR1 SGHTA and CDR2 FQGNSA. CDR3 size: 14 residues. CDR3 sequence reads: CASSRQTGGNEQFF. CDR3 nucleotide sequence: TGTGCCAGCAGCCGCCAAACGGGGGGCAATGAGCAGTTCTTC.

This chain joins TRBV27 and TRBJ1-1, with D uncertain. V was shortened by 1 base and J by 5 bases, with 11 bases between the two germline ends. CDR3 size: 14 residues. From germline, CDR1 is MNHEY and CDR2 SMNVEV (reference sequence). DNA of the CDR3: TGTGCCAGCAGTTTATATCTCCTCGGGACTGAAGCTTTCTTT. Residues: CASSLYLLGTEAFF.

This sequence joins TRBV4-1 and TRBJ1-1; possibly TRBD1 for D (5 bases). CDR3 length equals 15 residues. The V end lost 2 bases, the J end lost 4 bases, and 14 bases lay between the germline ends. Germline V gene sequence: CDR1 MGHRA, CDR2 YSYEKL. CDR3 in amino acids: CASSQKGAGITEAFF. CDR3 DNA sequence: TGCGCCAGCAGCCAAAAAGGTGCAGGGATCACTGAAGCTTTCTTT.

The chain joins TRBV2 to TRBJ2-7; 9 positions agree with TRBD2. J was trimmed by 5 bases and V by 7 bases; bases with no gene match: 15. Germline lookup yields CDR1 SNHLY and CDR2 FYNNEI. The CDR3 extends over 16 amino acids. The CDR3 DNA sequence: TGTGCCAGCATCACGAGACCGGGACTAGCTTTGAACGAGCAGTACTTC. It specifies CASITRPGLALNEQYF.

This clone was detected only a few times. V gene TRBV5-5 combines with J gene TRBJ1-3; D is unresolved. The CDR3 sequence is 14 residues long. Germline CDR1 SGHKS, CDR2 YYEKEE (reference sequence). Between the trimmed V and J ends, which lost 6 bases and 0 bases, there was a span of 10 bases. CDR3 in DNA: TGTGCCAGCATCCTGGGGAGCTCTGGAAACACCATATATTTT. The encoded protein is CASILGSSGNTIYF.

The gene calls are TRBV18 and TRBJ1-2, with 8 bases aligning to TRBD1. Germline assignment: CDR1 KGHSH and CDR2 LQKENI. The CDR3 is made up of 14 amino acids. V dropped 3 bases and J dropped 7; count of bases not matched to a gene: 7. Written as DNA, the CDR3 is TGTGCCAGCTCACCCCCGGGACAGGTGACTGGCTACACCTTC. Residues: CASSPPGQVTGYTF.

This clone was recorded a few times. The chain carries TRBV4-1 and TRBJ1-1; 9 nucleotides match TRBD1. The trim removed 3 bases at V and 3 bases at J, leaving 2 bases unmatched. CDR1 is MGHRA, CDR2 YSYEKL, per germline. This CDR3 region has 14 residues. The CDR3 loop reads CASSHRTGDTEAFF. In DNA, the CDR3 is TGCGCCAGCAGCCATAGGACAGGGGACACTGAAGCTTTCTTT.

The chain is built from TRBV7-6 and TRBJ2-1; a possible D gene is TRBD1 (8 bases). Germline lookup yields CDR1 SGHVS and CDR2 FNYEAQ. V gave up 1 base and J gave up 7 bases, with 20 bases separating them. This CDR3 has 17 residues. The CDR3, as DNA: TGTGCCAGCAGCTTAGAAGCCGGGGGGACAGGTTTAAATGAGCAGTTCTTC. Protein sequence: CASSLEAGGTGLNEQFF.

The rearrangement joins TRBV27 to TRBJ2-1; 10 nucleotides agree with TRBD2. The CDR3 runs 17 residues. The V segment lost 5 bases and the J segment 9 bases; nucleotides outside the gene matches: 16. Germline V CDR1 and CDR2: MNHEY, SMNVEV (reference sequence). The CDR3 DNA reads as TGTGCCAGCAGTCCGACCCAACTAGCGGGGTCAGCCCGTGAGCAGTTCTTC. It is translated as CASSPTQLAGSAREQFF.

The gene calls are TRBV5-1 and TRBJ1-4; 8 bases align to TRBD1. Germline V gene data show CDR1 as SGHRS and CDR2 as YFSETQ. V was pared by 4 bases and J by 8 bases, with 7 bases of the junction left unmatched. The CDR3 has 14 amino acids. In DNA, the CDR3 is TGCGCCAGCAGCGAGGACAGGGTTTTGGAAAAACTGTTTTTT. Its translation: CASSEDRVLEKLFF.

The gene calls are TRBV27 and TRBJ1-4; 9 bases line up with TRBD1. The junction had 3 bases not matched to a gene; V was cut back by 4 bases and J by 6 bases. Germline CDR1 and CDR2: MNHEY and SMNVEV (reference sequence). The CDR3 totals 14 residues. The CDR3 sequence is CASSSGTGYEKLFF. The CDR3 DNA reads TGTGCCAGCAGTTCCGGGACAGGGTATGAAAAACTGTTTTTT.